This passage covers 11 T cell receptor beta chains from one sample sequenced in a study of identical twins listed by TCRdb under 2016. The protocol used for the library was 5' RACE. Sequencing took place on an Illumina HiSeq 2000. The public reads were run again by TCRdb, first through fastp at Q25 and then through MiXCR, and only productive beta chains were kept. A single entry per CDR3 protein holds the most common genes and DNA from its merged rows. This sample gives roughly 1.6 million distinct CDR3 sequences in total; more than 30% of them show up just once. The ten largest clonotypes hold about 0.27% of the sample. Sequencing was performed on cord blood. These receptors were taken from a newborn girl in good health.

The table lists this clonotype with a few counts. The chain uses TRBV29-1 and TRBJ2-7; 10 bases fit TRBD1. J gave up 0 bases and V 4 bases, and 3 bases lay outside the gene matches. The germline CDR1 and CDR2 sequences are SQVTM and ANQGSEA. The CDR3 contains 14 residues. CDR3 DNA: TGCAGCGTTGTGGGGACAGGGGACTCCTACGAGCAGTACTTC. Translating it yields CSVVGTGDSYEQYF.

This chain uses TRBV12-3 or TRBV12-4 with TRBJ2-2; possibly TRBD2 for D (5 bases). CDR3 size: 13 residues. Trimming cost V 3 bases and J 4 bases, with 6 bases left between them. CDR3 coding DNA: TGTGCCAGCAGTTTTACTAGCACCGGGGAGCTGTTTTTT. Protein product: CASSFTSTGELFF.

This clonotype was counted only a few times. The chain couples TRBV4-1 to TRBJ2-5; D possibly corresponds to TRBD1 (6 bases). The assigned J gene may be wrong: the sequence end matches TRBJ2-7 better. CDR1 is MGHRA and CDR2 is YSYEKL in the germline V gene. This CDR3 is 15 amino acids long. The CDR3 loop reads CASSRGQLEAYEQYF. In DNA, the CDR3 is TGCGCCAGCAGCCGAGGACAGTTAGAGGCCTACGAGCAGTACTTC.

This clonotype was found a few times. This rearrangement joins TRBV5-1 to TRBJ2-5, with D perhaps TRBD1 (6 bases). V shed 3 bases and J shed 4 bases, with 16 bases lying between them. This CDR3 region has 15 residues. Germline V CDR1 and CDR2: SGHRS, YFSETQ. CDR3: CASSSNRVRAETQYF. The CDR3 bases are TGCGCCAGCAGCTCCAACAGGGTACGCGCAGAGACCCAGTACTTC.

The rearrangement links TRBV7-9 to TRBJ2-3; D possibly corresponds to TRBD1 (6 bases). The germline V gene encodes CDR1 SEHNR and CDR2 FQNEAQ (reference sequence). The V end was cut by 3 bases, the J end by 0 bases, with 16 bases between. The CDR3 is 17 residues long. The CDR3 coding sequence is TGTGCCAGCAGCTTTAAGGTAGTGAGGGGGAGCACAGATACGCAGTATTTT. Amino acid sequence: CASSFKVVRGSTDTQYF.

The chain combines TRBV20-1 with TRBJ1-1; perhaps TRBD1 as D (6 bases). Germline-derived CDR1 and CDR2 are DFQATT and SNEGSKA (reference sequence). The CDR3 is 14 residues long. V dropped 0 bases and J dropped 1 base, with 9 bases sitting between them. CDR3 sequence (DNA): TGCAGTGCTAGAGATCTGGACAGGAACACTGAAGCTTTCTTT. Residues: CSARDLDRNTEAFF.

This clonotype was counted many times. The chain joins TRBV29-1 to TRBJ2-5, with 11 bases fitting TRBD2. Germline assignment: CDR1 SQVTM and CDR2 ANQGSEA. The CDR3 has 15 residues. With 3 bases clipped from V and 4 bases from J, the junction kept 7 bases outside the gene matches. CDR3 in amino acids: CSVDLTSGRVETQYF. For the CDR3, the DNA is TGCAGCGTTGATCTTACTAGCGGGAGAGTAGAGACCCAGTACTTC.

The CDR3 nucleotides read TGCGCCAGCAGCCATACAGAGTACAATGAGCAGTTCTTC. It translates to CASSHTEYNEQFF. J is TRBJ2-1 and V is TRBV4-1; D gene uncertain. This CDR3 is built from 13 residues. Germline values: CDR1 MGHRA, CDR2 YSYEKL. Trimming stripped 3 bases from V and 4 bases from J, with 7 bases between.

This clonotype has ten or more counts. V and J are TRBV7-2 and TRBJ2-5; no firm D call. CDR1 is SGHTA, CDR2 FQGNSA, per germline. The CDR3 sequence is 14 residues long. V was shortened by 3 bases and J by 5 bases, with 13 bases between the two germline ends. The CDR3 is CASSFGPSRETQYF. The CDR3 region has the DNA TGTGCCAGCAGCTTTGGGCCAAGTAGGGAGACCCAGTACTTC. Combining the CDR3 with reference TRBV7-2 and TRBJ2-5 gives the whole variable domain GAGVSQSPSNKVTEKGKDVELRCDPISGHTALYWYRQSLGQGLEFLIYFQGNSAPDKSGLPSDRFSAERTGGSVSTLTIQRTQQEDSAVYLCASSFGPSRETQYFGPGTRLLVL.

In this sample, this clonotype turned up a few times. The gene calls are TRBV5-1 and TRBJ2-7; 7 bases align to TRBD1. The germline V gene has CDR1 SGHRS and CDR2 YFSETQ. The CDR3 has 15 residues. Unmatched junction bases numbered 12, after V lost 6 bases and J lost 3 bases. The CDR3 DNA is TGCGCCAGCACTGGTACCGGGACAGCCGACTACGAGCAGTACTTC. Translation gives CASTGTGTADYEQYF.

This clonotype is a singleton in its sample. V and J are TRBV27 and TRBJ1-6, with TRBD1 matching 7 bases. The V and J ends lost 6 bases and 0 bases, in that order; junction bases with no gene match: 11. The CDR3 covers 18 residues. CDR1 is MNHEY, CDR2 SMNVEV, per germline (reference sequence). The chain's CDR3 is CASRTRGQFSSYNSPLHF. Written as DNA, the CDR3 is TGTGCCAGCAGAACCAGGGGACAGTTTAGCTCCTATAATTCACCCCTCCACTTT.